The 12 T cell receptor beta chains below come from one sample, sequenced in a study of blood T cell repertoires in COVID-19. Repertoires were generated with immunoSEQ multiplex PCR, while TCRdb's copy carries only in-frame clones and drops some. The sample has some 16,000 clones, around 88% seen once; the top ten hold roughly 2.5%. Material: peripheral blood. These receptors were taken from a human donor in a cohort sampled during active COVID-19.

CDR3 amino acids: CASSFPTGDENNQPQHF. The DNA of the CDR3 is TGTGCCAGCAGTTTCCCTACAGGGGACGAGAACAATCAGCCCCAGCATTTT. The chain employs TRBV27 and TRBJ1-5; TRBD1 matches at 7 bases. After removal of 3 bases from V and 3 bases from J, the junction contained 11 bases not matched to a gene. The CDR3 runs to 17 residues. Germline V gives CDR1 MNHEY, CDR2 SMNVEV (reference sequence).

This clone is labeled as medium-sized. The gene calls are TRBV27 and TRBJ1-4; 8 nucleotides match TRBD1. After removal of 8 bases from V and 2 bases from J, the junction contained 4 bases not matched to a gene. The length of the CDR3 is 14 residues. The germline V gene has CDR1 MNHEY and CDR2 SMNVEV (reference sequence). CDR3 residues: CASADRATNEKLFF. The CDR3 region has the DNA TGTGCCAGCGCGGACAGGGCGACTAATGAAAAACTGTTTTTT.

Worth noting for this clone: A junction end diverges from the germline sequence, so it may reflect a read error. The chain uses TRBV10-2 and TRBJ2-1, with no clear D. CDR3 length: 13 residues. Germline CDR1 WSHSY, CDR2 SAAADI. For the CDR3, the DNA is TGCGCCAGCAATGAGTGGTTTGACAATGGGCAGTTCTTC. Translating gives CASNEWFDNGQFF.

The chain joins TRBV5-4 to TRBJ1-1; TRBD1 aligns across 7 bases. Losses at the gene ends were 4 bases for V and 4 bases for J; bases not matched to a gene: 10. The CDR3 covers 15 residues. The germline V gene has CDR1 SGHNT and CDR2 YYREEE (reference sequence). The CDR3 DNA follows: TGTGCCAGCAGCACTACGAAACAGGGGAGCACTGAAGCTTTCTTT. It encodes CASSTTKQGSTEAFF. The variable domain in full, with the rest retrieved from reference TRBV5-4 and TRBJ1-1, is ETGVTQSPTHLIKTRGQQVTLRCSSQSGHNTVSWYQQALGQGPQFIFQYYREEENGRGNFPPRFSGLQFPNYSSELNVNALELDDSALYLCASSTTKQGSTEAFFGQGTRLTVV.

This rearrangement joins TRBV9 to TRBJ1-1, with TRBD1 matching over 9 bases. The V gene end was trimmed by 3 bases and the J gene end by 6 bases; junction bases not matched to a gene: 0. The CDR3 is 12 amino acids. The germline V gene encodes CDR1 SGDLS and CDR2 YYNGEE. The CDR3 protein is CASSGTGAEAFF. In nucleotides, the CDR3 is TGTGCCAGCAGCGGGACAGGGGCTGAAGCTTTCTTT.

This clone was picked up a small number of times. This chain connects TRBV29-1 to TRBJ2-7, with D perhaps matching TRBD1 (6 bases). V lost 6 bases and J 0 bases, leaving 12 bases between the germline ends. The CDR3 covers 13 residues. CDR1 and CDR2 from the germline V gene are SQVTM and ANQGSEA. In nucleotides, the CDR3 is TGCAGCGTGGAGGACAGACTCTCCTACGAGCAGTACTTC. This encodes CSVEDRLSYEQYF.

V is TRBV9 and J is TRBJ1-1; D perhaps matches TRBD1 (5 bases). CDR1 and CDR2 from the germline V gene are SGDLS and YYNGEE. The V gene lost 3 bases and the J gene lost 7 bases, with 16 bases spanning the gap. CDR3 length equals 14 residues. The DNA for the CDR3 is TGTGCCAGCAGCGCCACCGGGCGGGGGGTTGAAGCTTTCTTT. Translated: CASSATGRGVEAFF.

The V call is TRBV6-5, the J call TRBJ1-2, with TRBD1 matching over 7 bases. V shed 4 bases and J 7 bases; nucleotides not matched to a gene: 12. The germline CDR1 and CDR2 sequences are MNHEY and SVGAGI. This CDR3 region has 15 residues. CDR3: CASSSPGQRLSGYTF. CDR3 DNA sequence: TGTGCCAGCAGTTCTCCGGGACAGAGGCTCTCTGGCTACACCTTC.

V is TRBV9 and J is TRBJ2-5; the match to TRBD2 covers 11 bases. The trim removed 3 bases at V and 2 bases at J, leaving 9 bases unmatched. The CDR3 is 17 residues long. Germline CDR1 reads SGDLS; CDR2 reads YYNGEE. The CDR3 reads CASSAPTSGVLQETQYF. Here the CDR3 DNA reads TGTGCCAGCAGCGCCCCGACTAGCGGGGTACTTCAAGAGACCCAGTACTTC.

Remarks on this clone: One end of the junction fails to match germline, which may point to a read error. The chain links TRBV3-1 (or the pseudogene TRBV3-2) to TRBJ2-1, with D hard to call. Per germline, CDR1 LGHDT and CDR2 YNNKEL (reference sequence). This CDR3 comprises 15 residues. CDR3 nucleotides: TGTGCCAGCAGCCAAGGGCTAGGATCCTTCAATGAGCAGTTCTTC. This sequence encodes CASSQGLGSFNEQFF.

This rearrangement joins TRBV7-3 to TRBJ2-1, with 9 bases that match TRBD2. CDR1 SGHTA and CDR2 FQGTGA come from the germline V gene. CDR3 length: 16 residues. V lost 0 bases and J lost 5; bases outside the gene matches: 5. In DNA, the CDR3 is TGTGCCAGCAGCTTAACGCCCGGACTAGCGAACAATGAGCAGTTCTTC. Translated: CASSLTPGLANNEQFF.

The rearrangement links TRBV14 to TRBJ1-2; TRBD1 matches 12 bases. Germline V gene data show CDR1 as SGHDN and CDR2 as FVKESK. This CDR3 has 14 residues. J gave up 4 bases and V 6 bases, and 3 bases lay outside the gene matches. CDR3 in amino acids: CASSGTGGFYGYTF. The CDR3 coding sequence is TGTGCCAGCAGTGGGACAGGGGGCTTCTATGGCTACACCTTC.